One and the same sample provided the 12 T cell receptor beta chains below, sequenced in a study of cytomegalovirus exposure and HLA in healthy donors. Use of 60 Vbeta and 13 Jbeta primers characterized the PCR. TCRdb's copy holds only in-frame clones and misses some; the assay was immunoSEQ multiplex PCR. The profile covers about 40,000 clones, with over 65% appearing a single time and around 18% taken by the ten largest. Sequencing was done on a sample of PBMCs. These receptors all come from a man aged 45 to 65 in good health and CMV-seropositive.

The chain recombines TRBV2 with TRBJ2-3, with 8 bases aligning to TRBD2. Unmatched junction bases numbered 3, after V lost 6 bases and J lost 1 base. The CDR3 sequence is 14 residues long. The germline V gene has CDR1 SNHLY and CDR2 FYNNEI. The chain's CDR3 is CASRTGGGTDTQYF. The CDR3 nucleotides read TGTGCCAGCAGGACGGGGGGGGGCACAGATACGCAGTATTTT.

This sequence joins TRBV9 and TRBJ1-2; D perhaps matches TRBD1 (6 bases). Between the trimmed V and J ends, which lost 2 bases and 8 bases, there was a span of 16 bases. Germline assignment: CDR1 SGDLS and CDR2 YYNGEE. The CDR3 is 14 amino acids. The CDR3 sequence: CASSVNTGMGGYTF. The CDR3 nucleotides read TGTGCCAGCAGCGTTAACACAGGGATGGGGGGCTACACCTTC.

The rearrangement uses TRBV7-2 and TRBJ2-4; possible D gene TRBD2, 7 bases. Per the germline V gene, CDR1 is SGHTA and CDR2 is FQGNSA. V was shortened by 5 bases and J by 6 bases, with 14 bases between the two germline ends. This CDR3 region has 14 residues. The CDR3 DNA sequence: TGTGCCAGCAGCCCCTACAGGGAGGGAAACATTCAGTACTTC. Amino acids: CASSPYREGNIQYF.

This clone was seen a single time. V gene TRBV6-5 combines with J gene TRBJ2-5; no firm D call. V lost 7 bases and J 2 bases, leaving 17 bases between the germline ends. The CDR3 sequence is 15 residues long. Looked up from germline, CDR1 is MNHEY and CDR2 is SVGAGI. The CDR3 here is CASTKSWLQQETQYF. The CDR3 nucleotides read TGTGCCAGCACCAAATCGTGGCTACAGCAAGAGACCCAGTACTTC.

The rearrangement uses TRBV15 and TRBJ1-4; D ambiguous. The CDR3 totals 14 residues. V dropped 5 bases and J dropped 5 bases, with 12 bases sitting between them. Germline loops: CDR1 LNHNV, CDR2 YYDKDF (reference sequence). The CDR3 protein is CATSAHNGNEKLFF. The CDR3 coding sequence is TGTGCCACCAGCGCCCATAATGGCAATGAAAAACTGTTTTTT. Drawing the rest from reference TRBV15 and TRBJ1-4, the complete variable domain is DAMVIQNPRYQVTQFGKPVTLSCSQTLNHNVMYWYQQKSSQAPKLLFHYYDKDFNNEADTPDNFQSRRPNTSFCFLDIRSPGLGDTAMYLCATSAHNGNEKLFFGSGTQLSVL.

The V gene is TRBV7-9, the J gene TRBJ1-4, with 9 bases matching TRBD1. Trimming cost V 6 bases and J 7 bases; bases outside gene matches: 9. The V gene's germline CDR1 is SEHNR and CDR2 FQNEAQ (reference sequence). There are 15 residues in the CDR3. Here the CDR3 DNA reads TGTGCCAGCAGACCAACAGGGGGCCGAGGTGAAAAACTGTTTTTT. Protein product: CASRPTGGRGEKLFF.

The CDR3 here is CACNRDSTYEQYF. In DNA, the CDR3 is TGTGCCTGCAACCGGGACAGCACCTACGAGCAGTACTTC. This rearrangement joins TRBV30 to TRBJ2-7, with 7 bases that match TRBD1. V lost 6 bases and J lost 2; bases outside the gene matches: 7. This CDR3 contains 13 residues. Germline lookup yields CDR1 GTSNPN and CDR2 SVGIG (reference sequence). Full variable domain (outside the CDR3, taken from reference TRBV30 and TRBJ2-7): SQTIHQWPATLVQPVGSPLSLECTVEGTSNPNLYWYRQAAGRGLQLLFYSVGIGQISSEVPQNLSASRPQDRQFILSSKKLLLSDSGFYLCACNRDSTYEQYFGPGTRLTVT.

The rearrangement uses TRBV9 and TRBJ2-2, with a weak D call TRBD1 (6 bases). V shed 4 bases and J shed 0 bases, with 13 bases lying between them. The CDR3 runs to 16 residues. Per the germline V gene, CDR1 is SGDLS and CDR2 is YYNGEE. The CDR3 here is CASSPERGTNTGELFF. CDR3 DNA: TGTGCCAGCAGCCCCGAGAGGGGGACGAACACCGGGGAGCTGTTTTTT.

This clone was seen a handful of times. The rearrangement uses TRBV19 and TRBJ1-1; 7 bases match TRBD1. Germline V gene lookup returns CDR1 LNHDA and CDR2 SQIVND (reference sequence). CDR3 length: 13 amino acids. V lost 8 bases to trimming and J lost 4 bases; unmatched junction nucleotides: 7. In nucleotides, the CDR3 is TGTGCCAGTGGCAGGGGGGAGAGCACTGAAGCTTTCTTT. Amino acids: CASGRGESTEAFF.

The chain joins TRBV7-9 to TRBJ1-4; 9 bases align to TRBD1. This CDR3 comprises 14 residues. Germline trimming cut 6 bases from V and 7 bases from J; bases unmatched to any gene: 6. Per the germline V gene, CDR1 is SEHNR and CDR2 is FQNEAQ (reference sequence). The CDR3 DNA reads as TGTGCCAGCAGTCCCGGGACAGGGTTTGAAAAACTGTTTTTT. Its protein is CASSPGTGFEKLFF.

The chain recombines TRBV13 with TRBJ1-3; 7 bases are a match to TRBD1. Germline V gene data show CDR1 as PRHDT and CDR2 as FYEKMQ (reference sequence). The CDR3 has 14 amino acids. V was pared by 7 bases and J by 5 bases, with 8 bases of the junction left unmatched. Here the CDR3 DNA reads TGTGCCAGCAACCTACAGGGGAACAGAAACACCATATATTTT. Amino acids: CASNLQGNRNTIYF.

This clone occurred a few times. This chain uses TRBV5-4 with TRBJ2-5; tentative D call: TRBD1 (8 bases). V was trimmed by 4 bases and J by 4 bases, leaving 14 bases between them. The CDR3 is made up of 14 amino acids. CDR1 is SGHNT and CDR2 is YYREEE in the germline V gene (reference sequence). The CDR3 sequence is CASSLQGGVETQYF. CDR3 DNA: TGTGCCAGCAGCCTACAGGGGGGGGTAGAGACCCAGTACTTC. Filled out from reference TRBV5-4 and TRBJ2-5, the complete variable domain reads ETGVTQSPTHLIKTRGQQVTLRCSSQSGHNTVSWYQQALGQGPQFIFQYYREEENGRGNFPPRFSGLQFPNYSSELNVNALELDDSALYLCASSLQGGVETQYFGPGTRLLVL.